This TCR beta chain was documented in a study of T-cell memory formation after mild COVID-19. Study background: TCR clustering was largely donor specific. Points from the study as a whole: Whereas later expanders leaned CD4+, clones contracting day 15 to 85 showed a balanced CD4/CD8 makeup. Mainly CM and EM harbored the contracting CD4+ clones; mainly EMRA harbored the CD8+ ones.

V shed 3 bases, J shed 0 bases, and the junction held 6 bases outside the gene matches. The CDR3 length is 15 residues. Germline V gene sequence: CDR1 SGHKS, CDR2 YYEKEE (reference sequence). Researchers used 5'RACE with constant-segment primers to make TCR alpha and TCR beta cDNA libraries that carry sample barcodes and UMIs. TCRdb reprocessed the 5' RACE reads with MiXCR, giving one entry per CDR3 protein. The profile covers some 40,000 distinct CDR3 sequences, with 6.1% appearing a single time and around 0.84% taken by the ten largest. Worth noting for this clonotype: Its antigen is still unknown.

The sequence derives from an adult who had mild COVID-19 (a few samples of this study predate the infection). Cell type and time point are not known. The sample consisted of PBMCs or a T cell subset sorted from them (not recorded which). The chain recombines TRBV5-5 with TRBJ2-7; 7 nucleotides agree with TRBD2. The CDR3 protein is CASSWGEGRSYEQYF. The CDR3 coding sequence is TGTGCCAGCAGCTGGGGGGAGGGTCGCTCCTACGAGCAGTACTTC.